This T cell receptor beta chain comes out of a study of T cells and copy number aberrations in small-cell lung cancer. This clone was seen a single time. The method was immunoSEQ multiplex PCR; TCRdb's version includes in-frame clones alone and lacks a portion of them. Of approximately 6,600 clones in the sample, 65% to 85% were seen once. This sequence was found in a woman in her 70s with small cell lung cancer. Some clones in this sample may be carry-over from other donors' samples. Sequencing used normal tissue next to the tumor.

CDR3 loop: CASSQSGATNEKLFF. CDR3 bases: TGTGCCAGCAGCCAATCGGGGGCAACTAATGAAAAACTGTTTTTT. V is TRBV6-6 and J is TRBJ1-4; a possible D gene is TRBD1 (5 bases). CDR3 length equals 15 residues. Germline CDR1 is MNHNY and CDR2 is SVGAGI (reference sequence). Trimming shortened V by 6 bases and J by 0 bases, and 11 bases separated the two germline ends.